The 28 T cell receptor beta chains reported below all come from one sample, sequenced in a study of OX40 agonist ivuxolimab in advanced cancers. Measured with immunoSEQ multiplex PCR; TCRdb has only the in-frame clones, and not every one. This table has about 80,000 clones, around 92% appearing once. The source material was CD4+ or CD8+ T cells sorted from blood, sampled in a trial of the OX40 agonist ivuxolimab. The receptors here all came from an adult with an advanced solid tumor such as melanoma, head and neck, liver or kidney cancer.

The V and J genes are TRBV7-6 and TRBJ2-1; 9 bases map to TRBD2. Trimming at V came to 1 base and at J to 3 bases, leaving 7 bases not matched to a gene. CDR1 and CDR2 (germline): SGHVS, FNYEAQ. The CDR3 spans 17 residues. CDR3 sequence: CASSLDLAGLLYNEQFF. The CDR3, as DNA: TGTGCCAGCAGCTTAGACCTAGCGGGACTCCTCTACAATGAGCAGTTCTTC.

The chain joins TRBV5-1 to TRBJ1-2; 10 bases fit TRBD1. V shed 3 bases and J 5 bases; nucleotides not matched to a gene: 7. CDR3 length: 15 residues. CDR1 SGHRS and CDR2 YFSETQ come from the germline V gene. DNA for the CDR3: TGCGCCAGCAGCTCCCTAGGACAGGGGGATTATGGCTACACCTTC. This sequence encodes CASSSLGQGDYGYTF. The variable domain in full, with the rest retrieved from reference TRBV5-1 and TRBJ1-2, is KAGVTQTPRYLIKTRGQQVTLSCSPISGHRSVSWYQQTPGQGLQFLFEYFSETQRNKGNFPGRFSGRQFSNSRSEMNVSTLELGDSALYLCASSSLGQGDYGYTFGSGTRLTVV.

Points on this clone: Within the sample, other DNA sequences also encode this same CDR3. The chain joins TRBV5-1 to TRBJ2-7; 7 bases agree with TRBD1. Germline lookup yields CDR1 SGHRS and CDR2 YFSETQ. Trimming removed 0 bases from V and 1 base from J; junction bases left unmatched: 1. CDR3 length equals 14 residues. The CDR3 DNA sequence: TGCGCCAGCAGCTTGGGGGACAGTTCCTACGAGCAGTACTTC. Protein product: CASSLGDSSYEQYF.

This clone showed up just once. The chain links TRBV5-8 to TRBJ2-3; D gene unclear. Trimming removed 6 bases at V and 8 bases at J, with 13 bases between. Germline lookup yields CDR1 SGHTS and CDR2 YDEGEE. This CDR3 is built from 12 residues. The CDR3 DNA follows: TGTGCCAGCACCCCCCGTGGAATTACGCAGTATTTT. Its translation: CASTPRGITQYF. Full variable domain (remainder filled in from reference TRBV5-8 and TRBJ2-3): EAGVTQSPTHLIKTRGQQATLRCSPISGHTSVYWYQQALGLGLQFLLWYDEGEERNRGNFPPRFSGRQFPNYSSELNVNALELEDSALYLCASTPRGITQYFGPGTRLTVL.

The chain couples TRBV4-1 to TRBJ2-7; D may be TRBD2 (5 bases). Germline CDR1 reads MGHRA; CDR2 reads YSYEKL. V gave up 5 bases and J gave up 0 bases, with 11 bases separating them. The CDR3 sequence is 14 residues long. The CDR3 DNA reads TGCGCCAGCAGCGGACTCCAGAGCTCCTACGAGCAGTACTTC. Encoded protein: CASSGLQSSYEQYF.

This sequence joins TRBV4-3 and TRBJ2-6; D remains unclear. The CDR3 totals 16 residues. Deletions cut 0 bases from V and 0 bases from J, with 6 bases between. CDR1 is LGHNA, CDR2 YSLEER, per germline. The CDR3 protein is CASSQDRSSGANVLTF. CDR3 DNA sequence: TGCGCCAGCAGCCAAGATCGAAGCTCTGGGGCCAACGTCCTGACTTTC.

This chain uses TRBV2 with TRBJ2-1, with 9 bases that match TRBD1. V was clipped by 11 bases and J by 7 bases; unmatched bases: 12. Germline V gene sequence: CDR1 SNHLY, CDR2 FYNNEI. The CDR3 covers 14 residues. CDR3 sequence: CAGTGTGPANEQFF. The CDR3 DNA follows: TGTGCCGGGACCGGGACAGGGCCTGCGAATGAGCAGTTCTTC.

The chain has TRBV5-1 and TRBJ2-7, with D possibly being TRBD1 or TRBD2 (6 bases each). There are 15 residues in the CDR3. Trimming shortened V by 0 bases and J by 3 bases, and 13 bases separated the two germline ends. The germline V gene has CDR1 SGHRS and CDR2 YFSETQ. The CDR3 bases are TGCGCCAGCAGCTTGGTCTCCGGGGGCTACTACGAGCAGTACTTC. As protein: CASSLVSGGYYEQYF.

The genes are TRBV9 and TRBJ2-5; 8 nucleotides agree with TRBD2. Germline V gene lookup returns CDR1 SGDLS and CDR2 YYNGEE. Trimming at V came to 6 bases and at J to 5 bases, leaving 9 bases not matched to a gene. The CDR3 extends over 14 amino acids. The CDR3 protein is CASTLGSGGETQYF. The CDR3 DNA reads TGTGCCAGCACTCTAGGCAGCGGGGGTGAGACCCAGTACTTC.

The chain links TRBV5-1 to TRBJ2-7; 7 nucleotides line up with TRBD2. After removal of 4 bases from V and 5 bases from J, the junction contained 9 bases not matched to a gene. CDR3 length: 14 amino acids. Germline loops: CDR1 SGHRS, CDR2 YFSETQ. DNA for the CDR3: TGCGCCAGCAGCCCGAGTTTGGCGGGAGACGAGCAGTACTTC. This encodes CASSPSLAGDEQYF. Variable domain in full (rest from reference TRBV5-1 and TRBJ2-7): KAGVTQTPRYLIKTRGQQVTLSCSPISGHRSVSWYQQTPGQGLQFLFEYFSETQRNKGNFPGRFSGRQFSNSRSEMNVSTLELGDSALYLCASSPSLAGDEQYFGPGTRLTVT.

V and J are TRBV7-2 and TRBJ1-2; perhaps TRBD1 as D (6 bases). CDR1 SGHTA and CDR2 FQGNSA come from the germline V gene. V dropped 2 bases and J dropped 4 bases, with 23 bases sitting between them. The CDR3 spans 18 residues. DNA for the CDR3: TGTGCCAGCAGCTTAAGAGCTGCAGTGGGGGCGCTTAGCTATGGCTACACCTTC. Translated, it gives CASSLRAAVGALSYGYTF.

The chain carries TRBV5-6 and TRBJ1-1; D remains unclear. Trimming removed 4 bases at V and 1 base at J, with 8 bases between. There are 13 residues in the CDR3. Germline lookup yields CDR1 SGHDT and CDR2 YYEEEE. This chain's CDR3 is CASSLNTNTEAFF. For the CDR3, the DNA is TGTGCCAGCAGCCTCAACACGAACACTGAAGCTTTCTTT.

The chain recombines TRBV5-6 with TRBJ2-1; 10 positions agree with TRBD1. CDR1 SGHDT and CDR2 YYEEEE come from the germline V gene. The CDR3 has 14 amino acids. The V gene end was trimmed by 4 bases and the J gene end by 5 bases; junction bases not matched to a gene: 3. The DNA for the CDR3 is TGTGCCAGCAGCATTGGGACAGGGGACAATGAGCAGTTCTTC. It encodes CASSIGTGDNEQFF.

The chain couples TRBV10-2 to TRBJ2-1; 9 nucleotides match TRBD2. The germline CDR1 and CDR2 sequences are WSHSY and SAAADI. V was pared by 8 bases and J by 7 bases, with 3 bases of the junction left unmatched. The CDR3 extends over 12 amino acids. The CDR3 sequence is CASDAGGNEQFF. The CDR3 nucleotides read TGCGCCAGCGATGCGGGGGGGAATGAGCAGTTCTTC.

The CDR3 loop reads CASSYGAGAEAFF. DNA of the CDR3: TGTGCCAGCAGTTACGGGGCAGGGGCGGAAGCTTTCTTT. The chain links TRBV6-5 to TRBJ1-1; the D gene is possibly TRBD1 (6 bases). V lost 2 bases and J 8 bases, leaving 12 bases between the germline ends. In germline, CDR1 is MNHEY, CDR2 SVGAGI. The CDR3 runs 13 residues.

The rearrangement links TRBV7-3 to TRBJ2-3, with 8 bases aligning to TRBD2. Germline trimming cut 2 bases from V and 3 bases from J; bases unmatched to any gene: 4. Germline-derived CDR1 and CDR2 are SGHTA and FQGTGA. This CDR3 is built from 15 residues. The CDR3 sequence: CASSLVSGDTDTQYF. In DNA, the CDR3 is TGTGCCAGCAGCTTAGTTAGCGGGGATACAGATACGCAGTATTTT. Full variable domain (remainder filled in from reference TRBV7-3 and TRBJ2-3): GAGVSQTPSNKVTEKGKYVELRCDPISGHTALYWYRQSLGQGPEFLIYFQGTGAADDSGLPNDRFFAVRPEGSVSTLKIQRTERGDSAVYLCASSLVSGDTDTQYFGPGTRLTVL.

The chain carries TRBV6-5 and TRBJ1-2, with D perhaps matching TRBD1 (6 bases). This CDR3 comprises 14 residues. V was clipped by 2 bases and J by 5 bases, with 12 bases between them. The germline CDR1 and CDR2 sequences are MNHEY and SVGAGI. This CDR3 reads CASSYGGQLYGYTF. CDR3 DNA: TGTGCCAGCAGTTACGGCGGACAGCTATATGGCTACACCTTC.

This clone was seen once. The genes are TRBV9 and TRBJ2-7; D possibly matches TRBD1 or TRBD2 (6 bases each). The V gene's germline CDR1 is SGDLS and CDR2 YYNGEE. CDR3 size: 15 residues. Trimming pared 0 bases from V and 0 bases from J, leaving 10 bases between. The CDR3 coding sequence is TGTGCCAGCAGCGTAGCGGGGGCCTCCTCCTACGAGCAGTACTTC. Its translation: CASSVAGASSYEQYF.

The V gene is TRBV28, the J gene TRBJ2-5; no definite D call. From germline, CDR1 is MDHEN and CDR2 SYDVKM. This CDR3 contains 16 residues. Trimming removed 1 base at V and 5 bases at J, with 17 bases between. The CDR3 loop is CASSLSKGPERETQYF. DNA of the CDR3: TGTGCCAGCAGTTTATCCAAGGGTCCTGAGAGGGAGACCCAGTACTTC.

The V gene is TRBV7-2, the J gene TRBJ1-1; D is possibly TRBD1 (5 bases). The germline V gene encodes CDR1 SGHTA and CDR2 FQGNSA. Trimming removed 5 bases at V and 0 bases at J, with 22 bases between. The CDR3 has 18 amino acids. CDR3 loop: CASSPKALQGWMNTEAFF. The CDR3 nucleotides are TGTGCCAGCAGCCCGAAGGCGCTTCAGGGATGGATGAACACTGAAGCTTTCTTT.

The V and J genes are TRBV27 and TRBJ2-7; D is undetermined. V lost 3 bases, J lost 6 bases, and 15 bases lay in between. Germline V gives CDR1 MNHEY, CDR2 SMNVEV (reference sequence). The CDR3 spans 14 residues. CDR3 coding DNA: TGTGCCAGCAGTTTTGTGGGATCTCGAGCCGAGCAGTACTTC. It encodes CASSFVGSRAEQYF.

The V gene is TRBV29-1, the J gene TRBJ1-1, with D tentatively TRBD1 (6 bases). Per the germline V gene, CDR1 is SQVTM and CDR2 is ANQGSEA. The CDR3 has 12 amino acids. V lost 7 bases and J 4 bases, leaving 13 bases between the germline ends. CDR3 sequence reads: CSALQGTTEAFF. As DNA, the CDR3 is TGCAGCGCCCTCCAGGGGACCACTGAAGCTTTCTTT.

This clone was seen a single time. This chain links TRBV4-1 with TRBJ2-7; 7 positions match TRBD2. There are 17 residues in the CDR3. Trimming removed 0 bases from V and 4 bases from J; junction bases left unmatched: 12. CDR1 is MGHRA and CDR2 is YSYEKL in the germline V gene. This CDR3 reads CASSQDLPGLIWYEQYF. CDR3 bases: TGCGCCAGCAGCCAAGATTTACCGGGACTAATATGGTACGAGCAGTACTTC.

CDR3 protein: CASSPPLPLGAGNEQFF. In nucleotides, the CDR3 is TGTGCCAGCAGTCCACCATTACCTTTAGGCGCTGGGAATGAGCAGTTCTTC. V and J are TRBV27 and TRBJ2-1; no clear D gene. V was trimmed by 5 bases and J by 7 bases, leaving 24 bases between them. Germline lookup yields CDR1 MNHEY and CDR2 SMNVEV (reference sequence). CDR3 length equals 17 residues.

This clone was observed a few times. CDR3 region: CAISDRAGGATNEKLFF. CDR3 DNA sequence: TGTGCCATCAGTGATCGGGCAGGGGGCGCGACTAATGAAAAACTGTTTTTT. The gene calls are TRBV10-3 and TRBJ1-4; TRBD1 matches at 8 bases. The CDR3 extends over 17 amino acids. J was trimmed by 2 bases and V by 3 bases; bases with no gene match: 8. The germline CDR1 and CDR2 sequences are ENHRY and SYGVKD.

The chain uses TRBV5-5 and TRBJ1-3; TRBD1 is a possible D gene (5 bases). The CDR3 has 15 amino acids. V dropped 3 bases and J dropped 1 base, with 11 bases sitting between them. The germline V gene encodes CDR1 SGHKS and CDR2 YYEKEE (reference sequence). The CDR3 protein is CASSSIGASGNTIYF. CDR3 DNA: TGTGCCAGCAGCTCGATCGGGGCATCTGGAAACACCATATATTTT.

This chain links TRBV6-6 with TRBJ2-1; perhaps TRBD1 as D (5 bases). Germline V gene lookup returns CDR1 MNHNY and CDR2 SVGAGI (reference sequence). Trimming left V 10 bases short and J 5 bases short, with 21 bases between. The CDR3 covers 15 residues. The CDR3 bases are TGTGCCACGACCCTTTTTACTACAGGAAACAATGAGCAGTTCTTC. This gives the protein CATTLFTTGNNEQFF.

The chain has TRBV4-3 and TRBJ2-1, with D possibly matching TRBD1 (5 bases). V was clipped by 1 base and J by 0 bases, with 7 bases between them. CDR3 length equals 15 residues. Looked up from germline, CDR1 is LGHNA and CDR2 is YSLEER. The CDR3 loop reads CASSQVTDSYNEQFF. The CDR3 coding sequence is TGCGCCAGCAGCCAAGTGACAGACTCCTACAATGAGCAGTTCTTC.